The next 11 T cell receptor beta chains were all read from a single sample in a study of CXCR3-negative and CXCR3-positive naive CD8 T cells. Preparation of TRB cDNA libraries relied on 5' RACE carrying UMI labels. TCRdb reprocessed the 5' RACE reads; each CDR3 protein has one entry and no DNA is given. Here the sample table reports roughly 100,000 distinct CDR3 sequences. Whole-study results and caveats: CXCR3-positive naive cells carried more hydrophobic TRB CDR3s than CXCR3-negative naive cells did.

The antigens of these receptors remain unknown. Source material: naive CXCR3+ CD8+ T cells from blood. Subset: CD45RO-CCR7+CD27+CD95- naive CD8+ T cells expressing CXCR3 (TNR3+). The receptors here all came from a human donor in good health. Some clones in this sample may be carry-over from other donors' samples.

The rearrangement links TRBV10-1 to TRBJ2-7; there is no DNA to check the TCRdb D call of TRBD1. This CDR3 has 14 residues. Germline CDR1 reads WNHNN; CDR2 reads SYGVQD (reference sequence). The CDR3 loop is CASSRDRDTYEQYF.

V usage is TRBV7-9 and J usage is TRBJ1-4. This CDR3 has 15 residues. The germline V gene encodes CDR1 SEHNR and CDR2 FQNEAQ (reference sequence). The CDR3 sequence: CASSLATVTNEKLFF.

The V call is TRBV5-1, the J call TRBJ2-7. CDR3 size: 14 residues. From germline, CDR1 is SGHRS and CDR2 YFSETQ. Here the CDR3 reads CASSDSGSSYEQYF.

The chain employs TRBV6-5 and TRBJ1-2; TCRdb calls TRBD1, which cannot be checked without DNA. CDR3 length: 16 residues. Germline V CDR1 and CDR2: MNHEY, SVGAGI. The CDR3 spells CASSYMLTGESYGYTF.

The chain uses TRBV3-2 and TRBJ1-2. TRBV3-2 is recorded as a pseudogene. This CDR3 comprises 12 residues. The CDR3 loop reads CASSQDQGGYTF.

This rearrangement joins TRBV4-2 to TRBJ2-3; TCRdb names TRBD2, which stays unverified in the absence of DNA. This CDR3 has 17 residues. The V gene's germline CDR1 is LGHNA and CDR2 YNFKEQ. The CDR3 protein is CASSQDNSGGDTDTQYF.

This chain links TRBV23-1 with TRBJ2-2; TCRdb calls TRBD1, which cannot be checked without DNA. TRBV23-1 is classed as an ORF, of uncertain function. This CDR3 is built from 19 residues. The CDR3 spells CASSQSVAGPNSNTGELFF.

The rearrangement joins TRBV29-1 to TRBJ1-2; TCRdb calls TRBD1, which cannot be checked without DNA. Germline CDR1 reads SQVTM; CDR2 reads ANQGSEA. The CDR3 totals 12 residues. CDR3 residues: CSVGTDDFGYTF.

The chain links TRBV30 to TRBJ2-1. The CDR3 loop spans 13 amino acids. From germline, CDR1 is GTSNPN and CDR2 SVGIG (reference sequence). The CDR3: CAWSGSSYNEQFF.

The chain joins TRBV6-6 to TRBJ1-5. The CDR3 has 15 amino acids. Germline assignment: CDR1 MNHNY and CDR2 SVGAGI (reference sequence). The CDR3 region is CASSYVGSGNQPQHF.

The rearrangement joins TRBV12-3 or TRBV12-4 to TRBJ2-1; TCRdb's D call, TRBD1, is unchecked because there is no DNA. The CDR3 extends over 15 amino acids. The CDR3 protein is CASSLIRDRGNEQFF.